These 25 T cell receptor beta chains share one sample of origin, sequenced in a study of blood T cell repertoires in COVID-19. Using immunoSEQ multiplex PCR, the repertoire was profiled, and TCRdb retains in-frame clones only, with some absent. The sample holds fewer than 350,000 clones; around 90% are singletons and the top ten take about 9.8%. The specimen sequenced was peripheral blood. These receptors all stem from a man in his late teens or twenties with active or convalescent COVID-19.

Turning to this clone: At one end, the junction sequence differs from germline, possibly due to a read error. The V call is TRBV5-6, the J call TRBJ1-2; tentatively, D is TRBD1 (6 bases). Germline CDR1 is SGHDT and CDR2 is YYEEEE. The CDR3 extends over 11 amino acids. In DNA form, the CDR3 reads TGTGCCAGCAGCTTGGGGACAGTGGCCGCCTTC. As protein: CASSLGTVAAF.

This chain connects TRBV25-1 to TRBJ2-1, with a tentative D call TRBD2 (6 bases). The V end lost 7 bases, the J end lost 1 base, and 11 bases lay between the germline ends. This CDR3 comprises 14 residues. Germline lookup yields CDR1 MGHDK and CDR2 SYGVNS. The CDR3 spells CASTHGGSYNEQFF. In nucleotides, the CDR3 is TGTGCCAGCACTCACGGGGGATCCTACAATGAGCAGTTCTTC.

The chain combines TRBV19 with TRBJ1-1, with TRBD1 as a possible D gene (5 bases). Per germline, CDR1 LNHDA and CDR2 SQIVND (reference sequence). Trimming cost V 3 bases and J 0 bases, with 11 bases left between them. The CDR3 is 15 amino acids. CDR3 sequence (DNA): TGTGCCAGTAGTATGGGGGGGAACATGAACACTGAAGCTTTCTTT. Protein: CASSMGGNMNTEAFF.

This clone was seen a few times. This chain joins TRBV9 and TRBJ1-2; 7 positions agree with TRBD1. J gave up 0 bases and V 4 bases, and 9 bases lay outside the gene matches. CDR1 SGDLS and CDR2 YYNGEE come from the germline V gene. This CDR3 is built from 16 residues. The CDR3 loop reads CASSLARQGANYGYTF. CDR3 bases: TGTGCCAGCAGCCTTGCACGACAGGGAGCTAACTATGGCTACACCTTC.

The genes are TRBV27 and TRBJ2-7; 9 nucleotides line up with TRBD2. V trimming: 6 bases; J trimming: 3 bases; junction bases outside the gene matches: 9. The germline CDR1 and CDR2 sequences are MNHEY and SMNVEV (reference sequence). The CDR3 runs to 15 residues. The CDR3 coding sequence is TGTGCCAGCAGCCCTCCGGGACTAGCTATCTACGAGCAGTACTTC. It encodes CASSPPGLAIYEQYF.

V is TRBV2 and J is TRBJ2-3; tentatively, D is TRBD1 (5 bases). Germline CDR1 reads SNHLY; CDR2 reads FYNNEI. V was pared by 5 bases and J by 0 bases, with 9 bases between. CDR3 length: 14 residues. This CDR3 is CASSPQVSTDTQYF. For the CDR3, the DNA is TGTGCCAGCAGTCCACAGGTTAGCACAGATACGCAGTATTTT.

The gene calls are TRBV2 and TRBJ1-1, with D hard to call. The CDR3 runs to 12 residues. Germline V lookup: CDR1 SNHLY, CDR2 FYNNEI. V lost 7 bases to trimming and J lost 7 bases, with 13 bases between them. The CDR3 sequence: CASTAPGLEAFF. CDR3 coding DNA: TGTGCCAGCACGGCTCCGGGTCTTGAAGCTTTCTTT.

The rearrangement links TRBV3-1 (or the pseudogene TRBV3-2) to TRBJ1-6, with D possibly being TRBD1 (5 bases). Germline V CDR1 and CDR2: LGHDT, YNNKEL (reference sequence). V was cut by 1 base and J by 9 bases, with 13 bases left in between. This CDR3 is built from 15 residues. CDR3 sequence (DNA): TGTGCCAGCAGCCAAGTCCTACAGGTGATTTCACCCCTCCACTTT. Translating it yields CASSQVLQVISPLHF.

The chain couples TRBV15 to TRBJ2-3; D is uncertain. The CDR3 runs 15 residues. Germline V CDR1 and CDR2: LNHNV, YYDKDF (reference sequence). The V gene lost 0 bases and the J gene lost 0 bases, with 7 bases spanning the gap. The CDR3 nucleotides read TGTGCCACCAGCAGAGATCCGGGTAGCACAGATACGCAGTATTTT. Amino acid sequence: CATSRDPGSTDTQYF.

V is TRBV5-1 and J is TRBJ1-6, with D perhaps matching TRBD1 (6 bases). The germline V and J ends were trimmed by 3 bases and 9 bases, with 13 bases remaining between them. The CDR3 consists of 14 residues. The germline gives CDR1 SGHRS, CDR2 YFSETQ. The CDR3 bases are TGCGCCAGCAGCTCTCAGGGGATTGTTTCACCCCTCCACTTT. Its translation is CASSSQGIVSPLHF.

This clone was observed a single time. V and J are TRBV29-1 and TRBJ2-5; 9 positions match TRBD1. There are 13 residues in the CDR3. Germline V gene data show CDR1 as SQVTM and CDR2 as ANQGSEA. Unmatched junction bases numbered 7, after V lost 7 bases and J lost 4 bases. CDR3 coding DNA: TGCAGCGACACCGGGACAGGGACAGAGACCCAGTACTTC. Encoded protein: CSDTGTGTETQYF.

The chain has TRBV4-1 and TRBJ1-3, with TRBD1 matching over 7 bases. The ends lost 1 base at V and 0 bases at J; junction bases unmatched: 3. Per the germline V gene, CDR1 is MGHRA and CDR2 is YSYEKL. CDR3 size: 16 residues. CDR3: CASSQGTGPSGNTIYF. CDR3 sequence (DNA): TGCGCCAGCAGCCAAGGGACAGGACCCTCTGGAAACACCATATATTTT.

The chain employs TRBV6-6 and TRBJ1-2; tentative D call: TRBD1 (5 bases). Trimming took 0 bases from V and 5 from J, leaving 10 bases between them. The CDR3 has 14 residues. Germline V gene lookup returns CDR1 MNHNY and CDR2 SVGAGI (reference sequence). This CDR3 reads CASSYSREGYGYTF. CDR3 DNA sequence: TGTGCCAGCAGTTACTCTAGGGAGGGGTATGGCTACACCTTC.

This CDR3 reads CASRADGDGYTF. The CDR3 nucleotides read TGTGCCAGCAGGGCAGACGGAGATGGCTACACCTTC. The genes are TRBV6-5 and TRBJ1-2; D gene uncertain. Germline V gives CDR1 MNHEY, CDR2 SVGAGI. Trimming pared 6 bases from V and 6 bases from J, leaving 11 bases between. The CDR3 contains 12 residues.

This chain connects TRBV6-4 to TRBJ2-1, with 7 positions matching TRBD1. The ends lost 3 bases at V and 5 bases at J; junction bases unmatched: 4. The CDR3 is made up of 14 amino acids. CDR1 and CDR2 from the germline V gene are MRHNA and SNTAGT. CDR3 DNA: TGTGCCAGCAGTGATGGGACAGCAAACAATGAGCAGTTCTTC. Translated: CASSDGTANNEQFF.

The chain is built from TRBV5-5 and TRBJ1-2; 9 positions agree with TRBD1. There are 15 residues in the CDR3. V was pared by 4 bases and J by 3 bases, with 7 bases of the junction left unmatched. From germline, CDR1 is SGHKS and CDR2 YYEKEE (reference sequence). The CDR3 sequence: CASSQGQGKDYGYTF. The CDR3, as DNA: TGTGCCAGCAGCCAGGGACAGGGAAAGGACTATGGCTACACCTTC.

The sample holds a few counts of this clone. V gene TRBV5-1 combines with J gene TRBJ2-7, with TRBD2 as a possible D gene (6 bases). Per germline, CDR1 SGHRS and CDR2 YFSETQ. The CDR3 extends over 15 amino acids. Trimming left V 4 bases short and J 0 bases short, with 14 bases between. The CDR3 region is CASSPGTGSSYEQYF. CDR3 nucleotide sequence: TGCGCCAGCAGCCCAGGGACTGGGAGCTCCTACGAGCAGTACTTC.

The chain links TRBV27 to TRBJ2-7, with TRBD1 identical over 8 bases. The CDR3 sequence is 15 residues long. Trimming took 4 bases from V and 3 from J; bases not matched to a gene: 8. Germline V gene sequence: CDR1 MNHEY, CDR2 SMNVEV (reference sequence). The CDR3 loop reads CASSSTRTGLYEQYF. The CDR3 region has the DNA TGTGCCAGCAGTTCAACCCGGACAGGGCTCTACGAGCAGTACTTC.

J is TRBJ2-7 and V is TRBV4-3; possible D gene TRBD1, 7 bases. Trimming took 1 base from V and 3 from J, leaving 22 bases between them. CDR1 LGHNA and CDR2 YSLEER come from the germline V gene. This CDR3 is built from 18 residues. The CDR3: CASSQVFWEDRPSYEQYF. In DNA form, the CDR3 reads TGCGCCAGCAGCCAAGTTTTCTGGGAGGACAGGCCTAGCTACGAGCAGTACTTC.

The chain employs TRBV7-9 and TRBJ2-4, with D possibly TRBD1 on 6 matching bases. Trimming stripped 4 bases from V and 6 bases from J, with 13 bases between. The CDR3 has 14 amino acids. Germline CDR1 and CDR2: SEHNR and FQNEAQ (reference sequence). CDR3 region: CASSWTGQPNIQYF. CDR3 nucleotides: TGTGCCAGCAGCTGGACGGGACAACCAAACATTCAGTACTTC.

The rearrangement links TRBV6-6 to TRBJ1-6; a possible D gene is TRBD1 (5 bases). Trimming left V 6 bases short and J 0 bases short, with 12 bases between. Germline CDR1 is MNHNY and CDR2 is SVGAGI (reference sequence). CDR3 size: 16 residues. The chain's CDR3 is CASRSTGNSYNSPLHF. CDR3 sequence (DNA): TGTGCCAGCAGATCAACAGGAAACTCCTATAATTCACCCCTCCACTTT.

The sample holds one count of this clone. The genes are TRBV20-1 and TRBJ1-2; D not resolved. Germline V gene lookup returns CDR1 DFQATT and CDR2 SNEGSKA (reference sequence). Trimming removed 4 bases from V and 4 bases from J, with 7 bases in between. The CDR3 sequence is 11 residues long. CDR3 in DNA: TGCAGTGCTACGAGGGCCTATGGCTACACCTTC. Translated: CSATRAYGYTF.

The chain employs TRBV24-1 and TRBJ2-5, with D unclear. From germline, CDR1 is KGHDR and CDR2 SFDVKD. V gave up 4 bases and J gave up 1 base, with 6 bases separating them. This CDR3 has 13 residues. The CDR3 sequence: CATSEAGQETQYF. The CDR3 region has the DNA TGTGCCACCAGTGAGGCAGGCCAAGAGACCCAGTACTTC.

V is TRBV6-2 or TRBV6-3 and J is TRBJ1-1; 7 bases map to TRBD1. The CDR3 extends over 15 amino acids. The trim removed 6 bases at V and 3 bases at J, leaving 10 bases unmatched. Germline V CDR1 and CDR2: MNHEY, SVGEGT. The CDR3 nucleotides are TGTGCCAGCAGCCACCTATCGACAGGGCACACTGAAGCTTTCTTT. Protein sequence: CASSHLSTGHTEAFF.

This chain joins TRBV4-1 and TRBJ1-5; tentative D call: TRBD1 (5 bases). Germline V gene lookup returns CDR1 MGHRA and CDR2 YSYEKL. Trimming removed 1 base at V and 3 bases at J, with 10 bases between. The CDR3 length is 15 residues. The CDR3 sequence is CASSQAGGPNQPQHF. In DNA form, the CDR3 reads TGCGCCAGCAGCCAAGCGGGGGGTCCCAATCAGCCCCAGCATTTT.